This record concerns one TCR beta chain sequence. Its antigen is not identified. Making the TCR beta libraries involved quantitative 5'-RACE with molecular barcodes. Using its own MiXCR run on the 5' RACE reads, TCRdb lists one record per CDR3 protein. This table has approximately 300,000 distinct CDR3 sequences, less than 25% appearing once. The CDR3 is 16 residues long. Trimming shortened V by 0 bases and J by 2 bases, and 14 bases separated the two germline ends. Germline-derived CDR1 and CDR2 are SGHAT and FQNNGV. This sample was included in a study of CD8 T cells in ankylosing spondylitis. Study results and limitations: Peripheral blood samples showed relatively rare disease-linked clones, and these clones were CD8+. Roughly eight highly homologous variants formed a TCR beta motif that appeared characteristic of ankylosing spondylitis blood.

The sequence was obtained from a female donor with ankylosing spondylitis or in good health (not recorded which). The J gene is TRBJ2-7, the V gene TRBV11-2; the D gene is possibly TRBD1 (7 bases). Sequencing was carried out using blood, either unsorted or a sorted T cell fraction (not recorded which). Written as DNA, the CDR3 is TGTGCCAGCAGCTTAGATTGGGGCAGGGGGGCCTACGAGCAGTACTTC. Translated: CASSLDWGRGAYEQYF.